Listed here are 32 T cell receptor beta chains from one sample, sequenced in a study of blood T cell repertoires in COVID-19. The table came from immunoSEQ multiplex PCR; TCRdb's copy has only in-frame clones and leaves some out. This table has 150,000 to 200,000 clones, around four fifths appearing once. The specimen was PBMCs or T cells enriched from blood (not recorded which). The receptors stem from a woman aged 55-75 years who had recovered from COVID-19.

The chain has TRBV12-3 or TRBV12-4 and TRBJ1-2; TRBD1 is a possible D gene (6 bases). The CDR3 has 12 residues. Trimming took 5 bases from V and 4 from J, leaving 8 bases between them. This chain's CDR3 is CASSQGRYGYTF. CDR3 DNA sequence: TGTGCCAGCAGTCAGGGGCGCTATGGCTACACCTTC.

V usage is TRBV5-6 and J usage is TRBJ1-2, with D possibly TRBD1 on 6 matching bases. V gave up 3 bases and J gave up 8 bases, with 14 bases separating them. The CDR3 has 13 residues. Germline V gives CDR1 SGHDT, CDR2 YYEEEE. CDR3 bases: TGTGCCAGCAGCTCGCCCGGGACAAGGGGCTACACCTTC. Encoded protein: CASSSPGTRGYTF.

The J gene is TRBJ2-1, the V gene TRBV3-1 (or the pseudogene TRBV3-2), with D possibly being TRBD1 (5 bases). The CDR3 is 18 amino acids. V was trimmed by 0 bases and J by 4 bases, leaving 19 bases between them. The germline gives CDR1 LGHDT, CDR2 YNNKEL (reference sequence). The CDR3 reads CASSQEPMDLQGYNEQFF. Written as DNA, the CDR3 is TGTGCCAGCAGCCAAGAACCGATGGACCTGCAGGGATACAATGAGCAGTTCTTC.

The chain employs TRBV10-3 and TRBJ2-3; 8 positions match TRBD1. Germline CDR1 reads ENHRY; CDR2 reads SYGVKD. The V segment lost 10 bases and the J segment 6 bases; nucleotides outside the gene matches: 9. CDR3 length: 13 residues. In DNA, the CDR3 is TGTGCCACCGCCCAGGGGGCGGTTGATACGCAGTATTTT. It translates to CATAQGAVDTQYF.

The V call is TRBV5-1, the J call TRBJ2-3; D gene uncertain. The V gene's germline CDR1 is SGHRS and CDR2 YFSETQ. V lost 3 bases to trimming and J lost 2 bases, with 4 bases between them. This CDR3 has 12 residues. CDR3 DNA sequence: TGCGCCAGCAGCTCAGACACAGATACGCAGTATTTT. Its translation is CASSSDTDTQYF.

The chain has TRBV19 and TRBJ2-1, with D unresolved. The germline CDR1 and CDR2 sequences are LNHDA and SQIVND (reference sequence). CDR3 length: 14 amino acids. Trimming took 6 bases from V and 2 from J, leaving 11 bases between them. This CDR3 is CASRAGLAYNEQFF. The CDR3 bases are TGTGCCAGTAGGGCCGGGTTAGCCTACAATGAGCAGTTCTTC.

In its sample, this clone was seen a few times. V and J are TRBV12-5 and TRBJ2-2; no firm D call. The CDR3 covers 15 residues. Germline V lookup: CDR1 LGHNT, CDR2 FRNRAP. The V end was cut by 0 bases, the J end by 1 base, with 6 bases between. The DNA for the CDR3 is TGTGCTAGTGGTTTGGTATACAAGAACACCGGGGAGCTGTTTTTT. Amino acid sequence: CASGLVYKNTGELFF.

The chain recombines TRBV10-1 with TRBJ2-1; 9 positions match TRBD2. CDR3 length: 16 amino acids. The junction had 4 bases not matched to a gene; V was cut back by 1 base and J by 3 bases. Germline lookup yields CDR1 WNHNN and CDR2 SYGVQD (reference sequence). The CDR3, as DNA: TGCGCCAGCAGTGAGTTCTTGACTAGCGGCTACAATGAGCAGTTCTTC. Amino acids: CASSEFLTSGYNEQFF.

In its sample, this clone was seen a few times. The J gene is TRBJ1-5, the V gene TRBV7-2; D remains unclear. The germline gives CDR1 SGHTA, CDR2 FQGNSA. V dropped 4 bases and J dropped 9 bases, with 10 bases sitting between them. The CDR3 runs to 12 residues. CDR3 residues: CASSSPPSPQHF. CDR3 DNA: TGTGCCAGCAGCTCCCCCCCATCGCCCCAGCATTTT.

The V call is TRBV18, the J call TRBJ1-2, with D hard to call. The CDR3 consists of 16 residues. Germline CDR1 reads KGHSH; CDR2 reads LQKENI. V lost 0 bases and J 0 bases, leaving 11 bases between the germline ends. CDR3: CASSPPGSPTNYGYTF. The CDR3 nucleotides read TGTGCCAGCTCACCACCGGGCAGTCCTACTAACTATGGCTACACCTTC.

The chain couples TRBV6-1 to TRBJ2-1, with TRBD1 matching over 9 bases. The CDR3 spans 15 residues. Germline V CDR1 and CDR2: MNHNS, SASEGT. With 6 bases clipped from V and 4 bases from J, the junction kept 7 bases outside the gene matches. CDR3 DNA: TGTGCCAGCAGCCAGGGACAGGGAGATTACAATGAGCAGTTCTTC. It codes for CASSQGQGDYNEQFF.

The genes are TRBV7-3 and TRBJ2-1; weak D call: TRBD2 (5 bases). The CDR3 spans 15 residues. Germline V gene lookup returns CDR1 SGHTA and CDR2 FQGTGA. V was trimmed by 5 bases and J by 6 bases, leaving 17 bases between them. DNA for the CDR3: TGTGCCAGCAGCCCCCGGTCGGGAAGTGTCAATGAGCAGTTCTTC. Amino acid sequence: CASSPRSGSVNEQFF.

The V call is TRBV18, the J call TRBJ2-5; D is unresolved. Germline loops: CDR1 KGHSH, CDR2 LQKENI. Trimming took 3 bases from V and 5 from J, leaving 13 bases between them. This CDR3 spans 14 amino acids. The CDR3 sequence: CASSPQASEETQYF. The CDR3, as DNA: TGTGCCAGCTCACCCCAGGCCAGTGAGGAGACCCAGTACTTC.

J is TRBJ2-1 and V is TRBV9, with TRBD1 identical over 11 bases. Unmatched junction bases numbered 6, after V lost 4 bases and J lost 3 bases. CDR3 length: 16 amino acids. Germline V gene lookup returns CDR1 SGDLS and CDR2 YYNGEE. CDR3 region: CASSITGTGGYNEQFF. Here the CDR3 DNA reads TGTGCCAGCAGCATCACCGGGACAGGGGGCTACAATGAGCAGTTCTTC. The variable domain in full, completed from reference TRBV9 and TRBJ2-1, reads DSGVTQTPKHLITATGQRVTLRCSPRSGDLSVYWYQQSLDQGLQFLIQYYNGEERAKGNILERFSAQQFPDLHSELNLSSLELGDSALYFCASSITGTGGYNEQFFGPGTRLTVL.

Turning to this clone: One end of the junction varies from germline; a read error may be responsible. The chain carries TRBV2 and TRBJ2-1, with 10 bases that match TRBD2. From germline, CDR1 is SNHLY and CDR2 FYNNEI. The CDR3 totals 14 residues. CDR3 coding DNA: TGTGCCAGCGGTGAGAGGACTAGCGGATCTGAGCAGTTCTTC. This translates into CASGERTSGSEQFF.

The V and J genes are TRBV5-4 and TRBJ2-1, with 9 bases fitting TRBD2. Germline assignment: CDR1 SGHNT and CDR2 YYREEE (reference sequence). Trimming removed 0 bases from V and 8 bases from J; junction bases left unmatched: 6. This CDR3 is 15 amino acids long. The CDR3 DNA sequence: TGTGCCAGCAGCTTGGGGCTAGCGGGGATTGATGAGCAGTTCTTC. Its translation: CASSLGLAGIDEQFF.

The genes are TRBV7-8 and TRBJ1-1; 8 bases line up with TRBD1. The CDR3 is made up of 16 amino acids. Germline V gene sequence: CDR1 SGHVS, CDR2 FQNEAQ. Trimming removed 1 base from V and 0 bases from J; junction bases left unmatched: 4. The CDR3 here is CASSLGPGGLNTEAFF. CDR3 in DNA: TGTGCCAGCAGCTTAGGGCCAGGGGGCCTGAACACTGAAGCTTTCTTT.

In the case of this clone: The junction shows a germline mismatch at one end, possibly a read error. J is TRBJ2-7 and V is TRBV5-7; tentative D call: TRBD1 (5 bases). TRBV5-7 is assigned to the ORF class and has an uncertain function. The CDR3 runs 14 residues. The CDR3 DNA reads as TGTGCCAGCAGTTTGGGTAGGGGATCCTACGAGCAGTACTTC. This encodes CASSLGRGSYEQYF.

Comments on this clone: The sample carries other DNA sequences with the same CDR3. The V call is TRBV7-9, the J call TRBJ2-3, with a weak D call TRBD1 (5 bases). The CDR3 runs to 14 residues. Germline values: CDR1 SEHNR, CDR2 FQNEAQ (reference sequence). V was pared by 1 base and J by 2 bases, with 7 bases between. This CDR3 is CASSLGQSTDTQYF. The CDR3 nucleotides read TGTGCCAGCAGCTTAGGACAGTCCACAGATACGCAGTATTTT. The variable domain in full, completed from reference TRBV7-9 and TRBJ2-3, reads DTGVSQNPRHKITKRGQNVTFRCDPISEHNRLYWYRQTLGQGPEFLTYFQNEAQLEKSRLLSDRFSAERPKGSFSTLEIQRTEQGDSAMYLCASSLGQSTDTQYFGPGTRLTVL.

The chain joins TRBV6-2 or TRBV6-3 to TRBJ2-3, with 11 bases fitting TRBD1. The CDR3 runs to 16 residues. Germline-derived CDR1 and CDR2 are MNHEY and SVGEGT. Unmatched junction bases numbered 7, after V lost 2 bases and J lost 6 bases. CDR3 DNA: TGTGCCAGCAGTTACATTCGGACAGGGGGCGCGGATACGCAGTATTTT. Its translation is CASSYIRTGGADTQYF.

The V gene is TRBV3-1 (or the pseudogene TRBV3-2), the J gene TRBJ1-3; 7 bases align to TRBD1. Germline trimming cut 5 bases from V and 8 bases from J; bases unmatched to any gene: 9. Germline V lookup: CDR1 LGHDT, CDR2 YNNKEL (reference sequence). CDR3 length: 14 amino acids. CDR3 nucleotide sequence: TGTGCCAGCAGCGTTGGGACAGCAGGATACACCATATATTTT. Translated, it gives CASSVGTAGYTIYF.

This chain joins TRBV9 and TRBJ2-1; D perhaps matches TRBD2 (6 bases). Germline V gives CDR1 SGDLS, CDR2 YYNGEE. V lost 0 bases and J lost 4, with 8 bases in between. The CDR3 runs to 14 residues. CDR3 bases: TGTGCCAGCAGCGTAGAGGGACTGTACAATGAGCAGTTCTTC. It encodes CASSVEGLYNEQFF.

With respect to this clone: An end of the junction does not agree with germline; a read error may underlie this. The chain links TRBV3-1 (or the pseudogene TRBV3-2) to TRBJ1-1; D is uncertain. CDR3 length: 14 amino acids. Germline CDR1 reads LGHDT; CDR2 reads YNNKEL (reference sequence). CDR3 sequence reads: CASSPGIPNTEAFF. The DNA of the CDR3 is TGTGCCAGCAGCCCCGGGATTCCCAACACTGAGGCTTTCTTT.

The gene calls are TRBV30 and TRBJ2-1, with 14 nucleotides matching TRBD2. With V trimmed by 4 bases and J by 9 bases, 8 bases remained unmatched. CDR1 and CDR2 (germline): GTSNPN, SVGIG (reference sequence). The CDR3 length is 15 residues. This chain's CDR3 is CAWTAGLAGVGEQFF. CDR3 nucleotide sequence: TGTGCCTGGACCGCGGGACTAGCGGGAGTTGGTGAGCAGTTCTTC. The full variable domain, completed using reference TRBV30 and TRBJ2-1, is SQTIHQWPATLVQPVGSPLSLECTVEGTSNPNLYWYRQAAGRGLQLLFYSVGIGQISSEVPQNLSASRPQDRQFILSSKKLLLSDSGFYLCAWTAGLAGVGEQFFGPGTRLTVL.

The genes are TRBV5-1 and TRBJ1-3, with TRBD1 identical over 9 bases. CDR1 is SGHRS, CDR2 YFSETQ, per germline. V dropped 2 bases and J dropped 8; count of bases not matched to a gene: 5. This CDR3 has 14 residues. The CDR3 region is CASSLTGQGDTIYF. The CDR3 DNA reads as TGCGCCAGCAGCTTAACGGGACAGGGAGACACCATATATTTT.

The chain has TRBV7-3 and TRBJ2-1; the match to TRBD2 covers 10 bases. V was pared by 5 bases and J by 6 bases, with 7 bases of the junction left unmatched. The CDR3 runs to 15 residues. CDR1 and CDR2 from the germline V gene are SGHTA and FQGTGA. CDR3 DNA: TGTGCCAGCAGCCCCACTAGCGGGATAGGCAATGAGCAGTTCTTC. This encodes CASSPTSGIGNEQFF. Full variable domain (outside the CDR3, taken from reference TRBV7-3 and TRBJ2-1): GAGVSQTPSNKVTEKGKYVELRCDPISGHTALYWYRQSLGQGPEFLIYFQGTGAADDSGLPNDRFFAVRPEGSVSTLKIQRTERGDSAVYLCASSPTSGIGNEQFFGPGTRLTVL.

This clone has at least ten counts. Other DNA sequences in this sample translate to the same CDR3. V usage is TRBV2 and J usage is TRBJ2-3, with D maybe TRBD2 (6 bases). The CDR3 runs to 15 residues. The germline V and J ends were trimmed by 5 bases and 4 bases, with 16 bases remaining between them. The germline CDR1 and CDR2 sequences are SNHLY and FYNNEI. CDR3 residues: CASSPLANQPDTQYF. The CDR3 DNA follows: TGTGCCAGCAGTCCCCTAGCGAATCAGCCAGATACGCAGTATTTT.

The rearrangement links TRBV5-1 to TRBJ1-6; D is perhaps TRBD1 (6 bases). There are 17 residues in the CDR3. V lost 0 bases, J lost 5 bases, and 15 bases lay in between. CDR1 and CDR2 (germline): SGHRS, YFSETQ. CDR3 nucleotides: TGCGCCAGCAGCTTGGCCCCCGTAGGGGGGGATAATTCACCCCTCCACTTT. Amino acid sequence: CASSLAPVGGDNSPLHF.

The gene calls are TRBV3-1 (or the pseudogene TRBV3-2) and TRBJ1-2; D is possibly TRBD1 (6 bases). Trimming shortened V by 2 bases and J by 4 bases, and 14 bases separated the two germline ends. CDR3 length equals 15 residues. Germline CDR1 reads LGHDT; CDR2 reads YNNKEL (reference sequence). CDR3 DNA: TGTGCCAGCAGCCAAATCAGTGGGGGCGGCTATGGCTACACCTTC. Translated: CASSQISGGGYGYTF.

The chain links TRBV3-1 (or the pseudogene TRBV3-2) to TRBJ2-1; 7 bases match TRBD2. V lost 5 bases to trimming and J lost 2 bases; unmatched junction nucleotides: 6. Germline CDR1 LGHDT, CDR2 YNNKEL (reference sequence). The CDR3 is made up of 15 amino acids. In nucleotides, the CDR3 is TGTGCCAGCAGCGAGGGCGGGAGTCCCTACAATGAGCAGTTCTTC. Its translation: CASSEGGSPYNEQFF.

The V call is TRBV20-1, the J call TRBJ2-4; TRBD2 matches at 9 bases. The V and J ends lost 3 bases and 9 bases, in that order; junction bases with no gene match: 9. The CDR3 is made up of 14 amino acids. Germline-derived CDR1 and CDR2 are DFQATT and SNEGSKA (reference sequence). The CDR3 coding sequence is TGCAGTGCTAGTGTTAGCGGGAGCGAGGGCATTCAGTACTTC. Encoded protein: CSASVSGSEGIQYF.

This chain links TRBV29-1 with TRBJ2-1; TRBD2 matches at 9 bases. The CDR3 runs 14 residues. V gave up 1 base and J gave up 6 bases; unmatched junction bases: 4. CDR1 and CDR2 from the germline V gene are SQVTM and ANQGSEA. CDR3 loop: CSVEGGRAANEQFF. As DNA, the CDR3 is TGCAGCGTTGAAGGCGGGAGGGCCGCCAATGAGCAGTTCTTC.